This T cell receptor beta chain is from a study of CD8 T cells in ankylosing spondylitis. The study, taken as a whole, reports: Blood of patients with ankylosing spondylitis appeared to be characterized by a TCR beta motif of several highly homologous variants.

The germline V gene has CDR1 GTSNPN and CDR2 SVGIG (reference sequence). V was shortened by 4 bases and J by 2 bases, with 11 bases between the two germline ends. This CDR3 comprises 13 residues. As for this clonotype: What it binds is unknown.

MiXCR was run by TCRdb on the 5' RACE reads, yielding one entry per CDR3 protein. The data contain around 230,000 distinct CDR3 sequences, 8% to 10% of them singletons. The sequencing sample was made of blood, either unsorted or a sorted T cell fraction (not recorded which). This receptor was taken from a female donor with ankylosing spondylitis or in good health (not recorded which). The chain joins TRBV30 to TRBJ2-5; D is unclear. The CDR3 sequence is CAWTDGAQETQYF. The CDR3, as DNA: TGTGCCTGGACGGACGGAGCACAAGAGACCCAGTACTTC. The full variable domain, its missing parts supplied by reference TRBV30 and TRBJ2-5, is SQTIHQWPATLVQPVGSPLSLECTVEGTSNPNLYWYRQAAGRGLQLLFYSVGIGQISSEVPQNLSASRPQDRQFILSSKKLLLSDSGFYLCAWTDGAQETQYFGPGTRLLVL.